This T cell receptor (beta chain) was obtained from a study of T cells after yellow fever vaccination. Study conclusions and caveats: Researchers report a weaker secondary response that nonetheless peaked faster, day 5 versus 15. CD4 and CD8 compartments shared a small share of clonotypes, likely from convergent recombination. A large majority of primary-vaccination clones showed up again after the booster (approximately 95% CD4, 88% CD8).

Germline values: CDR1 SGHRS, CDR2 YFSETQ. V lost 1 base, J lost 5 bases, and 7 bases stayed unmatched. The CDR3 extends over 16 amino acids. 5'RACE template switching added a universal primer site and UMIs to TCR cDNA. One entry per CDR3 protein results from TCRdb running MiXCR on the 5' RACE reads. This table has about 250,000 distinct CDR3 sequences, around 3.5% appearing once. This clonotype came up many times. Its antigen remains unidentified. The sequencing here drew on PBMCs, taken 15 days after the yellow fever booster vaccination. The origin of this receptor is a man younger than 35 who received the YFV17D yellow fever vaccine. The chain employs TRBV5-1 and TRBJ2-5; TRBD2 agrees at 11 bases. CDR3 in DNA: TGCGCCAGCAGCTTGACTCTAGCGGGGGGCCAGGAGACCCAGTACTTC. This codes for CASSLTLAGGQETQYF.